This T cell receptor beta chain was identified in a study of CD8 T cells in Susac syndrome. Note on this clonotype: One junction end does not reproduce the germline sequence, and a read error may be involved.

It was with random hexamers that roughly 0.45 to 1 ug RNA was reverse transcribed. MiXCR, applied by TCRdb to the immunoSEQ multiplex PCR reads, yields one record per CDR3 protein. The sample has around 140,000 distinct CDR3 sequences, 65% to 90% seen once; the top ten hold roughly 0.5%. The CDR3 has 13 amino acids. Germline lookup yields CDR1 MDHEN and CDR2 SYDVKM. The source is a human donor with multiple sclerosis. Input material: CD8+ T cells from PBMCs. This rearrangement joins TRBV28 to TRBJ2-7; no firm D call. CDR3 sequence (DNA): TGTGCCGGCAGTTTCAAGTTTCCTAACGAGCAGTACTTC. It specifies CAGSFKFPNEQYF.